A selection of T cell receptor beta chains follows, all from one sample in a study of CD8 T cells in Susac syndrome. MiXCR, run by TCRdb on the immunoSEQ multiplex PCR reads, gives a single entry per CDR3 protein. The repertoire holds about 80,000 distinct CDR3 sequences, with under 95% as singletons. The sequencing sample was made of CD4+ T cells from PBMCs. The receptors originated from a human donor with Susac syndrome. CDR3s include the opening cysteine and the closing phenylalanine or tryptophan. D genes are given only for firm matches. Some rows have no size entry. The others give once, few or many, or a class for an expanded clone.

TRBJ2-1 | TRBD2 | TRBV27 | - | TGTGCCAGCAGCCCGGCGGGGGGGGCTTCTAATGAGCAGTTCTTC | CASSPAGGASNEQFF
TRBJ2-1 | - | TRBV12-3/TRBV12-4 | - | TGTGCCAGCAGTTTATATTGGAGCGGAGCAAACAATGAGCAGTTCTTC | CASSLYWSGANNEQFF
TRBJ1-2 | - | TRBV11-2 | few | TGTGCCAGCAGCTTAGGTCAGAGTAACTATGGCTACACCTTC | CASSLGQSNYGYTF
TRBJ1-2 | - | TRBV18 | - | TGTGCCAGCTCACCCCCCCAGACCCAATCCTATGGCTACACCTTC | CASSPPQTQSYGYTF
TRBJ2-7 | - | TRBV20-1 | - | TGCAGTGCTAGCGAAGGGTTTCCTCCTGCCTACGAGCAGTACTTC | CSASEGFPPAYEQYF
TRBJ2-3 | - | TRBV12-5 | once | TGTGCTAGTGGTTTGCTTCTCCAGGGTGGAGATACGCAGTATTTT | CASGLLLQGGDTQYF
TRBJ2-3 | - | TRBV18 | - | TGTGCCAGCTCGGGCGGGTTCGGCACAGATACGCAGTATTTT | CASSGGFGTDTQYF
TRBJ2-5 | - | TRBV20-1 | - | TGCAGTGCTCCGAAGGGCCAAAAGGGAGAGACCCAGTACTTC | CSAPKGQKGETQYF
TRBJ1-3 | - | TRBV6-5 | once | TGTGCCAGCAGTTACGCGCCTCGTCGCTCTGGAAACACCATATATTTT | CASSYAPRRSGNTIYF
TRBJ2-5 | - | TRBV4-2 | - | TGTGCCAGCAGCCAAAAGGGGGGAGGGACTACTCAAGAGACCCAGTACTTC | CASSQKGGGTTQETQYF
TRBJ1-2 | - | TRBV30 | - | TGTGCCTGGAGTCGTCCGGGGGGGATCTATGGCTACACCTTC | CAWSRPGGIYGYTF
TRBJ1-2 | TRBD1 | TRBV9 | - | TGTGCCAGCAGCGCCCGATCGGGACAGGGCTACACCTTC | CASSARSGQGYTF
TRBJ1-5 | - | TRBV24-1 | - | TGTGCCACCAGTGGGGAGGGTAGCAATCAGCCCCAGCATTTT | CATSGEGSNQPQHF
TRBJ2-5 | - | TRBV25-1 | once | TGTGCCAGCAGTGAAGGGGGCCTAGAGACCCAGTACTTC | CASSEGGLETQYF
TRBJ2-5 | - | TRBV11-2 | - | TGTGCCAGCAGGGCCTCGTTCGGACAGTCCCAAGAGACCCAGTACTTC | CASRASFGQSQETQYF
TRBJ2-1 | - | TRBV28 | - | TGTGCCAGCAGTTTGGAGGTTTCCTACAATGAGCAGTTCTTC | CASSLEVSYNEQFF
TRBJ1-1 | - | TRBV29-1 | - | TGCAGTTGCCGGGATATGAACACTGAAGCTTTCTTT | CSCRDMNTEAFF
TRBJ2-3 | - | TRBV5-1 | - | TGCGCCAGCAGCTTGGGGGACGGAACAGATACGCAGTATTTT | CASSLGDGTDTQYF
TRBJ2-7 | - | TRBV24-1 | - | TGTGCCACCAGTGACACGGGGTACGAGCAGTACTTC | CATSDTGYEQYF
TRBJ2-2 | - | TRBV7-3 | once | TGTGCCAGCAGCTTACTGGGCGGGAAGAACACCGGGGAGCTGTTTTTT | CASSLLGGKNTGELFF
TRBJ2-1 | - | TRBV7-2 | - | TGTGCCAGCAGCTTAGCTGACAGGTACAATGAGCAGTTCTTC | CASSLADRYNEQFF
TRBJ2-7 | - | TRBV28 | - | TGTGCCAGCAGTTTCTCCGGGACTGGCATCTACGAGCAGTACTTC | CASSFSGTGIYEQYF
TRBJ2-1 | - | TRBV20-1 | - | TGCAGTGCTAGAGGGGAGAATGAGCAGTTCTTC | CSARGENEQFF
TRBJ2-2 | - | TRBV27 | - | TGTGCCAGCAGTTTCCGGCACGGGGATTCGTACACCGGGGAGCTGTTTTTT | CASSFRHGDSYTGELFF
TRBJ2-1 | TRBD1 | TRBV2 | - | TGTGCCAGCAGGGGACAGGTCAACAATGAGCAGTTCTTC | CASRGQVNNEQFF
TRBJ2-7 | TRBD2 | TRBV5-4 | - | TGTGCCAGCAGCTTGCAGGCGGCTAGCGGGAAGTACTTC | CASSLQAASGKYF
TRBJ2-7 | TRBD2 | TRBV20-1 | - | TGCAGTGCTAGAGAACGGACTAGCGGCTTCGGGGAGCAGTACTTC | CSARERTSGFGEQYF
TRBJ1-6 | - | TRBV6-5 | - | TGTGCCAGCAGTTACGGCAGCCCCTATAATTCACCCCTCCACTTT | CASSYGSPYNSPLHF
TRBJ2-1 | - | TRBV20-1 | - | TGCAGTGCTACCGGCCCCAATGAGCAGTTCTTC | CSATGPNEQFF
TRBJ2-7 | - | TRBV6-5 | - | TGTGCCAGCAGTTACGGGGATCGGGTGGCCTACGAGCAGTACTTC | CASSYGDRVAYEQYF
TRBJ1-4 | TRBD1 | TRBV18 | - | TGTGCCAGCTCACCACAGGGGGCGAAAACTAATGAAAAACTGTTTTTT | CASSPQGAKTNEKLFF
TRBJ2-1 | TRBD2 | TRBV30 | once | TGTGCCTGGAGGCCCGACCTAGCGGGTAATGAGCAGTTCTTC | CAWRPDLAGNEQFF
TRBJ1-5 | - | TRBV7-6 | - | TGTGCCAGCAGCAATGGCGAGGGGCAGCCCCAGCATTTT | CASSNGEGQPQHF
TRBJ2-2 | - | TRBV21-1 | - | TGTGCCAGCCGTTGTATTCGTGAAGGGGAGGACACCGGGGAGCTGTTTTTT | CASRCIREGEDTGELFF
TRBJ2-7 | - | TRBV20-1 | once | TGCAGTGCTAGCCGTATCGCCTACGAGCAGTACTTC | CSASRIAYEQYF
TRBJ2-1 | - | TRBV5-4 | - | TGTGCCCCATCCTTTGGGGTAGGAACTTACAATGAGCAGTTCTTC | CAPSFGVGTYNEQFF
TRBJ2-7 | TRBD2 | TRBV11-2 | - | TGTGCCAGCAGCTCCGGACTAGCGGGGGGGCAGCACGAGCAGTACTTC | CASSSGLAGGQHEQYF
TRBJ2-3 | - | TRBV5-1 | - | TGCGCCAGCAGCTTGCGGTGGCAGAGCACAGATACGCAGTATTTT | CASSLRWQSTDTQYF
TRBJ2-7 | - | TRBV19 | - | TGTGCCAGTAGCCCTGGAGGAAGGTTGGGCTACGAGCAGTACTTC | CASSPGGRLGYEQYF
TRBJ1-4 | - | TRBV24-1 | - | TGTGCCACCAGTGACTCGGGACACCTATATGAAAAACTGTTTTTT | CATSDSGHLYEKLFF
TRBJ1-5 | TRBD1 | TRBV4-1 | - | TGCGCCAGCGGGCAGGGGGCCATCGGCAATCAGCCCCAGCATTTT | CASGQGAIGNQPQHF
TRBJ1-1 | TRBD1 | TRBV6-2/TRBV6-3 | - | TGTGCCAGCACCCCTCATCGGGACAGGGTCGGAGACACTGAAGCTTTCTTT | CASTPHRDRVGDTEAFF
TRBJ2-2 | - | TRBV20-1 | - | TGCAGTGCTCACGGGGAGCGGACCGCTACCGGGGAGCTGTTTTTT | CSAHGERTATGELFF
TRBJ1-2 | - | TRBV20-1 | - | TGCAGTGTCCAGGGCGGATATTATGGCTACACCTTC | CSVQGGYYGYTF
TRBJ2-5 | TRBD2 | TRBV29-1 | - | TGCAGCGTTGTCGTGGGAGGGCCGGGAGAGACCCAGTACTTC | CSVVVGGPGETQYF
TRBJ1-5 | - | TRBV28 | - | TGTGCCAGCTCTGAGGGAGGCCTCTTAGGCAATCAGCCCCAGCATTTT | CASSEGGLLGNQPQHF
TRBJ1-5 | - | TRBV20-1 | - | TGCAGTGAGATAGGGGGTCGGGGTCTGGACCAGCATTTT | CSEIGGRGLDQHF
TRBJ2-7 | - | TRBV25-1 | - | TGTGCCAGCAGAAGGGTGGGCTACGAGCAGTACTTC | CASRRVGYEQYF
TRBJ2-5 | TRBD2 | TRBV7-2 | - | TGTGCCAGCAGCTTAGTACTAGCGGGAGGGACAGGGGCCCAGTACTTC | CASSLVLAGGTGAQYF
TRBJ1-2 | - | TRBV7-2 | once | TGTGCCAGCGGTGCCAACTATGGCTACACCTTC | CASGANYGYTF
TRBJ2-1 | - | TRBV20-1 | - | TGCAGTGCTAGGGCCTGGGGGGTTGGTGAGCAGTTCTTC | CSARAWGVGEQFF
TRBJ1-2 | TRBD1 | TRBV3-1 | - | TGTGCCAGCAACTCCCTCGGACAGGGGGCGAATGGCTACACCTTC | CASNSLGQGANGYTF
TRBJ2-1 | TRBD1 | TRBV18 | - | TGTGCCAGCGCAGGACAGGGGAGTTTGAATGAGCAGTTCTTC | CASAGQGSLNEQFF
TRBJ1-1 | - | TRBV3-1 | once | TGTGCCAGCAGTCGGACGGGGGGGGACACTGAAGCTTTCTTT | CASSRTGGDTEAFF
TRBJ2-1 | - | TRBV11-2 | - | TGTGCCAGCAGCCCCGACAGGATAGCCTACAATGAGCAGTTCTTC | CASSPDRIAYNEQFF